A single sample is the source of the 15 T cell receptor beta chains below, sequenced in a study of blood T cell repertoires in COVID-19. The protocol was immunoSEQ multiplex PCR, while the TCRdb copy is restricted to in-frame clones and leaves out a portion. This sample has fewer than 300,000 clones; 85% to 90% occur once, and the top ten carry roughly a sixth. Sequenced: PBMCs or T cells enriched from blood (not recorded which). The receptors come from a man younger than 30 who had recovered from COVID-19.

The chain links TRBV30 to TRBJ1-2; 7 bases are shared with TRBD1. V lost 3 bases and J lost 5; bases outside the gene matches: 12. In germline, CDR1 is GTSNPN, CDR2 SVGIG (reference sequence). CDR3 size: 15 residues. CDR3: CAWSSSGFRGYGYTF. The CDR3 DNA is TGTGCCTGGAGCAGTAGTGGTTTCAGGGGGTATGGCTACACCTTC. The whole variable domain, filled in from reference TRBV30 and TRBJ1-2, reads SQTIHQWPATLVQPVGSPLSLECTVEGTSNPNLYWYRQAAGRGLQLLFYSVGIGQISSEVPQNLSASRPQDRQFILSSKKLLLSDSGFYLCAWSSSGFRGYGYTFGSGTRLTVV.

The chain uses TRBV11-2 and TRBJ1-1; D gene ambiguous. The CDR3 extends over 15 amino acids. Germline V CDR1 and CDR2: SGHAT, FQNNGV. Trimming removed 1 base at V and 1 base at J, with 10 bases between. CDR3 amino acids: CASSLVAGRNTEAFF. CDR3 in DNA: TGTGCCAGCAGCTTAGTCGCAGGAAGGAACACTGAAGCTTTCTTT. Combining the CDR3 with reference TRBV11-2 and TRBJ1-1 gives the whole variable domain EAGVAQSPRYKIIEKRQSVAFWCNPISGHATLYWYQQILGQGPKLLIQFQNNGVVDDSQLPKDRFSAERLKGVDSTLKIQPAKLEDSAVYLCASSLVAGRNTEAFFGQGTRLTVV.

This chain uses TRBV3-1 (or the pseudogene TRBV3-2) with TRBJ1-3, with D hard to call. In germline, CDR1 is LGHDT, CDR2 YNNKEL (reference sequence). CDR3 length: 16 residues. V lost 4 bases, J lost 3 bases, and 16 bases lay in between. The CDR3 spells CASSPTWFRGGNTIYF. For the CDR3, the DNA is TGTGCCAGCAGCCCGACCTGGTTTCGAGGTGGAAACACCATATATTTT.

J is TRBJ1-2 and V is TRBV11-2, with TRBD1 identical over 8 bases. CDR3 length: 15 amino acids. Germline V CDR1 and CDR2: SGHAT, FQNNGV. V shed 5 bases, J shed 2 bases, and the junction held 7 bases outside the gene matches. The DNA of the CDR3 is TGTGCCAGCAGCCATAGGACAGGGCTGAACTATGGCTACACCTTC. The encoded protein is CASSHRTGLNYGYTF.

The genes are TRBV27 and TRBJ2-6; 8 nucleotides match TRBD1. Germline assignment: CDR1 MNHEY and CDR2 SMNVEV (reference sequence). CDR3 length equals 16 residues. V shed 4 bases and J 3 bases; nucleotides not matched to a gene: 5. CDR3 residues: CASSSPTGVGANVLTF. The CDR3 DNA sequence: TGTGCCAGCAGTTCCCCGACAGGGGTTGGGGCCAACGTCCTGACTTTC.

A few counts support this clone. Other DNA sequences from this sample encode an identical CDR3 as well. V and J are TRBV7-9 and TRBJ1-1; D unclear. CDR1 is SEHNR, CDR2 FQNEAQ, per germline (reference sequence). Trimming left V 1 base short and J 0 bases short, with 9 bases between. The CDR3 extends over 15 amino acids. The CDR3 sequence is CASSLVSGVNTEAFF. The CDR3, as DNA: TGTGCCAGCAGCTTAGTAAGCGGGGTGAACACTGAAGCTTTCTTT.

V is TRBV5-6 and J is TRBJ1-4; D unresolved. Trimming cost V 3 bases and J 4 bases, with 7 bases left between them. Germline V gives CDR1 SGHDT, CDR2 YYEEEE. This CDR3 comprises 13 residues. The CDR3 sequence: CASSSTHNEKLFF. Written as DNA, the CDR3 is TGTGCCAGCAGCTCTACCCATAATGAAAAACTGTTTTTT.

The table lists this clone with a count of one. CDR3 coding DNA: TGCGCCAGCAGCTTGGCCGTGAGCAGCGGGGCGACCAATGAGCAGTTCTTC. Translating gives CASSLAVSSGATNEQFF. J is TRBJ2-1 and V is TRBV5-1; 7 nucleotides align to TRBD2. V lost 0 bases, J lost 6 bases, and 12 bases stayed unmatched. Germline CDR1 SGHRS, CDR2 YFSETQ. There are 17 residues in the CDR3.

This chain links TRBV9 with TRBJ2-1; the D is unclear. Germline loops: CDR1 SGDLS, CDR2 YYNGEE. Trimming left V 0 bases short and J 3 bases short, with 4 bases between. The CDR3 spans 13 residues. CDR3 DNA sequence: TGTGCCAGCAGCGTAGATTACTACAATGAGCAGTTCTTC. Its protein product is CASSVDYYNEQFF.

J is TRBJ1-2 and V is TRBV19, with 7 nucleotides matching TRBD1. Germline CDR1 and CDR2: LNHDA and SQIVND (reference sequence). The ends lost 11 bases at V and 2 bases at J; junction bases unmatched: 17. The CDR3 has 16 residues. The CDR3 region is CAPPQVWAGGNYGYTF. Here the CDR3 DNA reads TGTGCCCCCCCGCAGGTCTGGGCAGGGGGGAACTATGGCTACACCTTC.

The V and J genes are TRBV5-6 and TRBJ2-2, with D unclear. Deletions cut 1 base from V and 5 bases from J, with 3 bases between. CDR3 length: 12 amino acids. CDR1 and CDR2 from the germline V gene are SGHDT and YYEEEE. CDR3 sequence reads: CASSLHTGELFF. The CDR3 DNA sequence: TGTGCCAGCAGCTTGCATACCGGGGAGCTGTTTTTT.

J is TRBJ1-1 and V is TRBV29-1, with 8 nucleotides matching TRBD1. The trim removed 6 bases at V and 5 bases at J, leaving 5 bases unmatched. CDR1 SQVTM and CDR2 ANQGSEA come from the germline V gene. The CDR3 length is 12 residues. The CDR3 DNA is TGCAGCGTGACAGGGGACAGGACTGAAGCTTTCTTT. It encodes CSVTGDRTEAFF.

The chain is built from TRBV11-3 and TRBJ2-7; 11 bases fit TRBD2. V was clipped by 5 bases and J by 3 bases; unmatched bases: 6. CDR3 length: 15 amino acids. Germline CDR1 and CDR2: SGHNT and YENEEA. CDR3 loop: CASSPIAGGHYEQYF. CDR3 in DNA: TGTGCCAGCAGCCCGATAGCGGGAGGGCACTACGAGCAGTACTTC.

The chain has TRBV10-3 and TRBJ2-7; 9 nucleotides match TRBD1. This CDR3 region has 14 residues. Unmatched junction bases numbered 7, after V lost 7 bases and J lost 3 bases. From germline, CDR1 is ENHRY and CDR2 SYGVKD. The CDR3 DNA is TGTGCCATCAATCCGGGACAGGGCGACTACGAGCAGTACTTC. Translation gives CAINPGQGDYEQYF.

CDR3 nucleotide sequence: TGTGCCAGCAAAAGTTGGACTAGCGGAGTCTACAATGAGCAGTTCTTC. Amino acids: CASKSWTSGVYNEQFF. The chain couples TRBV25-1 to TRBJ2-1; 10 nucleotides match TRBD2. The ends lost 7 bases at V and 3 bases at J; junction bases unmatched: 9. Germline V gene sequence: CDR1 MGHDK, CDR2 SYGVNS. This CDR3 is built from 16 residues.